The rows below give T cell receptor beta chains drawn from one sample of a study of cytomegalovirus exposure and HLA in healthy donors. Here immunoSEQ multiplex PCR was the method, and the copy in TCRdb shows in-frame clones only, minus some. The sample lists tens of thousands of clones; approximately 93% were seen once. The specimen was PBMCs. The source is a woman aged 25 to 39 in good health and CMV-seropositive. Both conserved end residues are part of each CDR3. A D gene is named only where the DNA matches it firmly. Only some rows state a clone size, as once, few, many or a class for expanded clones.

J gene,D gene,clone size,V gene,CDR3 DNA,CDR3 protein
TRBJ1-1,TRBD1,NA,TRBV6-4,TGTGCCAGCCGGACAGGGGAAGCGAACACTGAAGCTTTCTTT,CASRTGEANTEAFF
TRBJ2-7,NA,once,TRBV10-2,TGCGCCAGCACCCGGGACTGGCCCTACGAGCAGTACTTC,CASTRDWPYEQYF
TRBJ2-1,NA,NA,TRBV6-6,TGTGCCAGCCGCGTCTCAGCGGTAAATGAGCAGTTCTTC,CASRVSAVNEQFF
TRBJ2-1,TRBD2,NA,TRBV5-6,TGTGCCAGCAGCTCCATGAAAAGACCGGGACTAGGGAGGAATGAGCAGTTCTTC,CASSSMKRPGLGRNEQFF
TRBJ2-1,NA,once,TRBV28,TGTGCCAGTAAGGGGCATCATAGCTCCTACAATGAGCAGTTCTTC,CASKGHHSSYNEQFF
TRBJ2-3,TRBD1,NA,TRBV19,TGTGCCAGTAGTTCTCACAGGGGGGCATCTTCCACAGATACGCAGTATTTT,CASSSHRGASSTDTQYF
TRBJ2-1,NA,NA,TRBV28,TGTGCCATTCAAGAGGACAGCTCCTACAATGAGCAGTTCTTC,CAIQEDSSYNEQFF
TRBJ2-7,NA,NA,TRBV4-3,TGCGCCAGCAGCCAAGAATCGGGGGCCTACGAGCAGTACTTC,CASSQESGAYEQYF
TRBJ2-1,NA,NA,TRBV18,TGTGCCAGCGACGGTAGGCCCCTGCAGGGCAATGAGCAGTTCTTC,CASDGRPLQGNEQFF
TRBJ2-2,NA,NA,TRBV11-2,TGTGCCAGCAGCTTAGACTCCCGGGGGGCGGTCGGGGAGCTGTTTTTT,CASSLDSRGAVGELFF
TRBJ1-2,TRBD1,NA,TRBV10-3,TGTGCCATCAGAGATGTCCCGGGACAGGGATTCGGCGATGGCTACACCTTC,CAIRDVPGQGFGDGYTF
TRBJ2-7,NA,NA,TRBV7-2,TGTGCCAGCAGCCCGCCCGTACGGTCTGGCGAGCAGTACTTC,CASSPPVRSGEQYF
TRBJ1-2,NA,NA,TRBV7-3,TGTGCCAGCAGCTTAGCGGGTTTCGATGGCTACACCTTC,CASSLAGFDGYTF
TRBJ1-1,NA,NA,TRBV6-6,TGTGCCAGCAGCCTAGGCCTGAACACTGAAGCTTTCTTT,CASSLGLNTEAFF
TRBJ2-7,NA,once,TRBV7-8,TGTGCCAGCAGCTTTCCTCCGGGGTACGAGCAGTACTTC,CASSFPPGYEQYF
TRBJ2-7,TRBD2,NA,TRBV28,TGTGCCAGCAGCCCCAGGACTAGCGGGGCCTCCTACGAGCAGTACTTC,CASSPRTSGASYEQYF
TRBJ2-7,NA,NA,TRBV21-1,TGTGCCAGCAGCAAAGGCAGTTCTAGCGGGGGGGTCGAGCAGTACTTC,CASSKGSSSGGVEQYF
TRBJ1-3,TRBD1,NA,TRBV19,TGTGCCAGTAGTATCTGGGACAGGGCTGGAAACACCATATATTTT,CASSIWDRAGNTIYF
TRBJ2-7,NA,NA,TRBV28,TGTGCCAGCAGGCCCCCCCGGGGGAGGAAAGACGAGCAGTACTTC,CASRPPRGRKDEQYF
TRBJ1-3,TRBD1,few,TRBV19,TGTGCCAGTACCAGACAGGGGGCCGGAAACACCATATATTTT,CASTRQGAGNTIYF
TRBJ2-1,NA,NA,TRBV7-8,TGTGCCAGCAGCCCGCGACAGTCCTACAATGAGCAGTTCTTC,CASSPRQSYNEQFF
TRBJ2-1,NA,NA,TRBV25-1,TGTGCCAGCAGCCACCTGACAGGCTCCTACAATGAGCAGTTCTTC,CASSHLTGSYNEQFF
TRBJ2-7,TRBD1,NA,TRBV28,TGTGCCAGCAGTCCCCCGGGACAGTCCTACGAGCAGTACTTC,CASSPPGQSYEQYF
TRBJ2-3,TRBD1,NA,TRBV19,TGTGCCAGTAGTGGGACAGGGACTAGCACAGATACGCAGTATTTT,CASSGTGTSTDTQYF
TRBJ2-7,TRBD1,NA,TRBV7-9,TGTGCCAGCAGCGGCTCGTCAGGGGGATTTAGCCACTACGAGCAGTACTTC,CASSGSSGGFSHYEQYF
TRBJ2-7,TRBD2,NA,TRBV29-1,TGCAGCGTTGGACTAGCGGAACCCTACGAGCAGTACTTC,CSVGLAEPYEQYF
TRBJ2-2,TRBD1,NA,TRBV7-2,TGTGCCAGCAGCCCCCGACAGGGTGCCGGGGAGCTGTTTTTT,CASSPRQGAGELFF
TRBJ1-1,NA,few,TRBV28,TGTGCCAGCAGTTTCTCCTCACGGAGGAACACTGAAGCTTTCTTT,CASSFSSRRNTEAFF
TRBJ2-2,TRBD2,NA,TRBV28,TGTGCCAGCAGTTTAAGTCGCCTAGCGGGATTGCCCGGGGAGCTGTTTTTT,CASSLSRLAGLPGELFF
TRBJ1-3,TRBD1,NA,TRBV11-2,TGTGCCAGCAGCTTGGGCAGGGGGCCGGGAAACACCATATATTTT,CASSLGRGPGNTIYF
TRBJ2-1,NA,NA,TRBV10-2,TGCGCCAGCAGTGAAAATCCGGGACTTGTAAATGAGCAGTTCTTC,CASSENPGLVNEQFF
TRBJ2-1,NA,NA,TRBV5-1,TGCGCCAGCAGCCGGGATGGGATTTCCTACAATGAGCAGTTCTTC,CASSRDGISYNEQFF
TRBJ2-2,TRBD2,NA,TRBV7-8,TGTGCCAGCAGCTTAGGTCGCGGGAGGGCCAACGGGGAGCTGTTTTTT,CASSLGRGRANGELFF
TRBJ2-1,NA,NA,TRBV5-5,TGTGCCAGCAGCTTCGGTCGGGGGGCGGTCTACAATGAGCAGTTCTTC,CASSFGRGAVYNEQFF
TRBJ1-1,TRBD1,NA,TRBV19,TGTGCCAGTACCGAGCGTAGAGGGGGCGCGTCTGAAGCTTTCTTT,CASTERRGGASEAFF
TRBJ2-1,TRBD1,NA,TRBV2,TGTGCCAGCAGTGTCGGGACAGGGGCCTACAATGAGCAGTTCTTC,CASSVGTGAYNEQFF
TRBJ2-1,TRBD1,NA,TRBV4-3,TGCGCCAGCAGCCAAGGGGGACAGGGGTTTGTGTCCTACAATGAGCAGTTCTTC,CASSQGGQGFVSYNEQFF
TRBJ2-7,NA,NA,TRBV5-6,TGTGCCAGCAGCCCGGGGTGGCAGACAACCTCCTACGAGCAGTACTTC,CASSPGWQTTSYEQYF
TRBJ2-3,TRBD2,NA,TRBV11-2,TGTGCCAGCAGCTTAATTGCGGGAGCGGGCACAGATACGCAGTATTTT,CASSLIAGAGTDTQYF
TRBJ2-5,TRBD2,NA,TRBV7-2,TGTGCCAGCAGCTTATGGGGTAGCGGGGACCAAGAGACCCAGTACTTC,CASSLWGSGDQETQYF
TRBJ2-2,NA,NA,TRBV28,TGTGCCAGCAGTCCAGGGAAGTCCACCGGGGAGCTGTTTTTT,CASSPGKSTGELFF
TRBJ1-1,NA,NA,TRBV30,TGTGCCTGGAGTTCAGGGAGGTCAACTGAAGCTTTCTTT,CAWSSGRSTEAFF
TRBJ1-5,NA,NA,TRBV19,TGTGCCAGTAGTACCCGGGGGATAACCAATCAGCCCCAGCATTTT,CASSTRGITNQPQHF
TRBJ2-5,TRBD1,NA,TRBV14,TGTGCCAGCAGTCAGGGACAGGCAAGGCGGGAGACCCAGTACTTC,CASSQGQARRETQYF
TRBJ2-7,TRBD1,NA,TRBV27,TGTGCCAGCAGTATCGACAGGGGATCCTACGAGCAGTACTTC,CASSIDRGSYEQYF
TRBJ2-7,NA,NA,TRBV11-2,TGTGCCAGCAGCGATTGGACATATTCTACCACCTACGAGCAGTACTTC,CASSDWTYSTTYEQYF
TRBJ2-7,NA,NA,TRBV7-9,TGTGCCAGCAGCTCCTATAGCTACGAGCAGTACTTC,CASSSYSYEQYF
TRBJ2-7,TRBD1,NA,TRBV25-1,TGTGCCAGCAGTGATGGGCCCCGGGACAGGTCCTACGAGCAGTACTTC,CASSDGPRDRSYEQYF
TRBJ1-1,TRBD1,NA,TRBV9,TGTGCCAGCAGCGCCCATTCCGACAGGGAACGGACTGAAGCTTTCTTT,CASSAHSDRERTEAFF